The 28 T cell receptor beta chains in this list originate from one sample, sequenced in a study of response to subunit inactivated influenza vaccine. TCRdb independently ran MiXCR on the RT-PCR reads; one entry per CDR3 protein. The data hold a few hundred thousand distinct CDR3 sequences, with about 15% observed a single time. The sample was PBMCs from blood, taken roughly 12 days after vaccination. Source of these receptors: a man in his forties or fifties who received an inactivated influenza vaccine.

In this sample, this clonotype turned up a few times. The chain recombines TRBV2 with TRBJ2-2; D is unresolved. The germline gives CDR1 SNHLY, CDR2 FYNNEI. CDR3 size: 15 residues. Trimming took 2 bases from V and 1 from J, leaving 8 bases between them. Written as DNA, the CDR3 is TGTGCCAGCAGTGAATTTGGGGAGAACACCGGGGAGCTGTTTTTT. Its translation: CASSEFGENTGELFF.

CDR3 region: CATSDIGQGNDNEQFF. DNA for the CDR3: TGTGCCACCAGTGACATCGGACAGGGAAACGACAATGAGCAGTTCTTC. The chain has TRBV24-1 and TRBJ2-1, with 8 nucleotides matching TRBD1. V trimming: 4 bases; J trimming: 5 bases; junction bases outside the gene matches: 9. The CDR3 length is 16 residues. In germline, CDR1 is KGHDR, CDR2 SFDVKD.

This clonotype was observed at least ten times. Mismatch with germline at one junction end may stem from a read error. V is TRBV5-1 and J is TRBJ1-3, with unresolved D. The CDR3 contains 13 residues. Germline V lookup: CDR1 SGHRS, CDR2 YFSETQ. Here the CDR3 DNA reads TGTGCCAGCTCACCAGAAGGGGGAAACACCATATATTTT. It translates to CASSPEGGNTIYF.

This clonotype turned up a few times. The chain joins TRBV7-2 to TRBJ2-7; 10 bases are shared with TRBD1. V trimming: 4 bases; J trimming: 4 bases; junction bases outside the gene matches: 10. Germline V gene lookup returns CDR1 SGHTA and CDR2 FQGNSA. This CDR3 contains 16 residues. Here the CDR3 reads CASSSTLTGGLYEQYF. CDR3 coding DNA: TGTGCCAGCAGCTCAACCCTGACAGGGGGCTTGTACGAGCAGTACTTC.

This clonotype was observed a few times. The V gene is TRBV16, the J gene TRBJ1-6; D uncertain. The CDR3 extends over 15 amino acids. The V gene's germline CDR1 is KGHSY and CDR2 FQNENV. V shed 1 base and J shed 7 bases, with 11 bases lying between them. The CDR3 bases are TGTGCCAGCAGCCAATTGGCGGAAAACAATTCACCCCTCCACTTT. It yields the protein CASSQLAENNSPLHF.

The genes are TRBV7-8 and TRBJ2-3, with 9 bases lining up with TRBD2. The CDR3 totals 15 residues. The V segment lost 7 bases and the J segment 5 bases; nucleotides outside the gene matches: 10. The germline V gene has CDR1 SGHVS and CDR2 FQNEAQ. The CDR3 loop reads CASTEGGRAGDTQYF. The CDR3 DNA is TGTGCCAGCACCGAAGGCGGGAGGGCCGGAGATACGCAGTATTTT.

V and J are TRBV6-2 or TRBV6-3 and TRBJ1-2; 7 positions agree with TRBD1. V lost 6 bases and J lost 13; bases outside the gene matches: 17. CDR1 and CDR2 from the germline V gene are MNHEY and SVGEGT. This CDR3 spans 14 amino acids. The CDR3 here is CASRSIDRAPACTF. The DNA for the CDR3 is TGTGCCAGCAGATCCATTGACAGGGCCCCTGCCTGCACCTTC.

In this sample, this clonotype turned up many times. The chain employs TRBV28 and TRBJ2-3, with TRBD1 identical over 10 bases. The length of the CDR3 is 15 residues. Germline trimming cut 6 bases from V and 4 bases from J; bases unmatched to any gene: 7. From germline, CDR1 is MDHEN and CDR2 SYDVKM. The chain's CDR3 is CASRGGGQGADTQYF. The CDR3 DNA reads TGTGCCAGCAGGGGGGGAGGACAGGGGGCAGATACGCAGTATTTT.

The CDR3 coding sequence is TGTGCCAACAGGAACGCCCCAAATACAGATACGCAGTATTTT. Translating gives CANRNAPNTDTQYF. The rearrangement joins TRBV6-2 or TRBV6-3 to TRBJ2-3; tentatively, D is TRBD1 (5 bases). The CDR3 covers 14 residues. The germline V gene has CDR1 MNHEY and CDR2 SVGEGT. With 10 bases removed from V and 3 bases from J, the gap between germline ends came to 17 bases.

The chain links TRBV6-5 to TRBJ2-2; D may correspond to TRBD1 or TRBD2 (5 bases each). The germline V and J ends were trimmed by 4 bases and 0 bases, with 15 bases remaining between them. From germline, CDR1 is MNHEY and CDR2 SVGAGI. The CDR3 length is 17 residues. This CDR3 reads CASSWTPPRANTGELFF. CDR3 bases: TGTGCCAGCAGTTGGACACCCCCGAGGGCGAACACCGGGGAGCTGTTTTTT.

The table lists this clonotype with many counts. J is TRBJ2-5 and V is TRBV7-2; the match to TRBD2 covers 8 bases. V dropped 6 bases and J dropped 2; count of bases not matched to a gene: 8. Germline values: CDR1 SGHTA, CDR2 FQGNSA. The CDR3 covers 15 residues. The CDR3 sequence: CASRLTSGPQETQYF. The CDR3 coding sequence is TGTGCCAGCAGACTCACTAGCGGACCTCAAGAGACCCAGTACTTC.

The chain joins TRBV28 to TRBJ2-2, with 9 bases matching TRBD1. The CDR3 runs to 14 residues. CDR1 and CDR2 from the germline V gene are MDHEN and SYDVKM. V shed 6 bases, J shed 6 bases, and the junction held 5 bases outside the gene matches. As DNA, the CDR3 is TGTGCCAGCAGGGAGACAGGGGGGTCCGGGGAGCTGTTTTTT. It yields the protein CASRETGGSGELFF. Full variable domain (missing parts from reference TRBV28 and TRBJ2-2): DVKVTQSSRYLVKRTGEKVFLECVQDMDHENMFWYRQDPGLGLRLIYFSYDVKMKEKGDIPEGYSVSREKKERFSLILESASTNQTSMYLCASRETGGSGELFFGEGSRLTVL.

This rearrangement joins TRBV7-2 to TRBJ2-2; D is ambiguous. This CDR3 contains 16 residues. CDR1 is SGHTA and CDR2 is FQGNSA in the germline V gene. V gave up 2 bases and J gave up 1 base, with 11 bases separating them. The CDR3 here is CASSLHTPRNTGELFF. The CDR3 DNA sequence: TGTGCCAGCAGCTTACACACCCCCAGGAACACCGGGGAGCTGTTTTTT.

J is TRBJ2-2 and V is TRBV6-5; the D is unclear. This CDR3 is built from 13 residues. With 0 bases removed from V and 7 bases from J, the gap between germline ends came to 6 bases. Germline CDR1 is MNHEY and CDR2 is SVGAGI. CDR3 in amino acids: CASSYSDVGELFF. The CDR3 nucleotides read TGTGCCAGCAGTTACTCCGACGTCGGGGAGCTGTTTTTT.

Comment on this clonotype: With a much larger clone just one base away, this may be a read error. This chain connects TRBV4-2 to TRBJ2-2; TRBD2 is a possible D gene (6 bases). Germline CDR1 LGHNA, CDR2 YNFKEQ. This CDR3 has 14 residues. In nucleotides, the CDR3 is TGTGCCAGCAGCCAAGATATCGGAGGCGGGGAGCTGTATTTT. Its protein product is CASSQDIGGGELYF.

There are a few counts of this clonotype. CDR3 nucleotides: TGTGCCAGCAGCTTGAGGGGGCTTGGGGCCAACGTCCTGACTTTC. Translation: CASSLRGLGANVLTF. V gene TRBV7-9 combines with J gene TRBJ2-6; 7 bases are shared with TRBD1. The CDR3 is 15 amino acids. J gave up 3 bases and V 3 bases, and 2 bases lay outside the gene matches. Germline CDR1 SEHNR, CDR2 FQNEAQ (reference sequence).

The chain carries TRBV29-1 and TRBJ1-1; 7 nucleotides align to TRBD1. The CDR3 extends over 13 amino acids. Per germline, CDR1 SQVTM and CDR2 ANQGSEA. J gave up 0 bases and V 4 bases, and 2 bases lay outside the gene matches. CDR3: CSVGTGLNTEAFF. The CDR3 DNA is TGCAGCGTTGGGACAGGATTGAACACTGAAGCTTTCTTT. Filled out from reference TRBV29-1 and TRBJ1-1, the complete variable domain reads SAVISQKPSRDICQRGTSLTIQCQVDSQVTMMFWYRQQPGQSLTLIATANQGSEATYESGFVIDKFPISRPNLTFSTLTVSNMSPEDSSIYLCSVGTGLNTEAFFGQGTRLTVV.

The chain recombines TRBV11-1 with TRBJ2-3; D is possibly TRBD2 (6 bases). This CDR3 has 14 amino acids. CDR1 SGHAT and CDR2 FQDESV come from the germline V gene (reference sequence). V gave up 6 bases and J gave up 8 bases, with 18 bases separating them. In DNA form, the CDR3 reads TGTGCCAGCAGGTACCGTCGACTAGAAGGTACGCAGTATTTT. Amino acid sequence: CASRYRRLEGTQYF.

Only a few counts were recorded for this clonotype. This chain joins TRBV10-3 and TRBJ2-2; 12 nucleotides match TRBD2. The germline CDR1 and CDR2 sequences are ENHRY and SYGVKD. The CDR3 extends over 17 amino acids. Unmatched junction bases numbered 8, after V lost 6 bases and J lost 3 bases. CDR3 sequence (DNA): TGTGCCATCAGGCCGTCTAGCGGGAGGGCCGACACCGGGGAGCTGTTTTTT. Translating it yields CAIRPSSGRADTGELFF.

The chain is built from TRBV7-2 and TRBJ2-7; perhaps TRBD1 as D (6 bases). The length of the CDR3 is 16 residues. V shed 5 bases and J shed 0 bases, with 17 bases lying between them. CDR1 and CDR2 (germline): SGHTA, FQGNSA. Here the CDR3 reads CASSRIGGGSSYEQYF. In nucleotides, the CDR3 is TGTGCCAGCAGCCGCATAGGGGGTGGTAGCTCCTACGAGCAGTACTTC.

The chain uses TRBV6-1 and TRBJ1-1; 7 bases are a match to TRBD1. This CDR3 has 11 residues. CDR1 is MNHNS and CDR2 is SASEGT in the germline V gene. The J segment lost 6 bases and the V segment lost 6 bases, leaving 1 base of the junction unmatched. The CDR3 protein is CASRTGPEAFF. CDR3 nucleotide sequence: TGTGCCAGCAGGACAGGGCCTGAAGCTTTCTTT.

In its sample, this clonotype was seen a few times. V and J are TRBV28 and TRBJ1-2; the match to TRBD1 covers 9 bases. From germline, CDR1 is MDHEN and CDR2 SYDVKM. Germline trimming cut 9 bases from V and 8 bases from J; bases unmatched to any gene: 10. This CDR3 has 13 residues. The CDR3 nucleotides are TGTGCCAGTCTACAGGGGGCAAGTAAGGGCTACACCTTC. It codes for CASLQGASKGYTF.

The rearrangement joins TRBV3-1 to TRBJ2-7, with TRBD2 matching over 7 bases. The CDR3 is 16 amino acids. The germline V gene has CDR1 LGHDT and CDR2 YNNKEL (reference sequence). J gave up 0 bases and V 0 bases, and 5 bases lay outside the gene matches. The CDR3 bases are TGTGCCAGCAGCCAAGATTTAGCGGGTCACTCCTACGAGCAGTACTTC. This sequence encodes CASSQDLAGHSYEQYF.

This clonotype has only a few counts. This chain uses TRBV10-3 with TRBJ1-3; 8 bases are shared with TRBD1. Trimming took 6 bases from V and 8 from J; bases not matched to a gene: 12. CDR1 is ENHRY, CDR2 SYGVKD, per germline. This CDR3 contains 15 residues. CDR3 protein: CAISTGTGTGDTIYF. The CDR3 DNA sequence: TGTGCCATCAGCACCGGGACGGGGACAGGAGACACCATATATTTT.

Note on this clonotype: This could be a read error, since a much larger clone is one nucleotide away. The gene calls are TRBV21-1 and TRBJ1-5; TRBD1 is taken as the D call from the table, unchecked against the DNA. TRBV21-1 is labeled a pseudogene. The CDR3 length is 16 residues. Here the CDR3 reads CVSSKERTGSNQPQHF. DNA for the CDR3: TGTGTCAGCAGCAAAGAGAGGACGGGAAGCAATCAGCCCCAGCATTTT.

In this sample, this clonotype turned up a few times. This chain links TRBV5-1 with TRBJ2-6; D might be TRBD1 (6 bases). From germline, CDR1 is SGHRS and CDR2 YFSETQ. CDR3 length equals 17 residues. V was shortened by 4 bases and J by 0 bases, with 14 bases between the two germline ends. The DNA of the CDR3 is TGCGCCAGCAGCGGGTTGGGACAATTCTCTGGGGCCAACGTCCTGACTTTC. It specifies CASSGLGQFSGANVLTF. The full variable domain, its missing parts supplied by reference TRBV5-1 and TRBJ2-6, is KAGVTQTPRYLIKTRGQQVTLSCSPISGHRSVSWYQQTPGQGLQFLFEYFSETQRNKGNFPGRFSGRQFSNSRSEMNVSTLELGDSALYLCASSGLGQFSGANVLTFGAGSRLTVL.

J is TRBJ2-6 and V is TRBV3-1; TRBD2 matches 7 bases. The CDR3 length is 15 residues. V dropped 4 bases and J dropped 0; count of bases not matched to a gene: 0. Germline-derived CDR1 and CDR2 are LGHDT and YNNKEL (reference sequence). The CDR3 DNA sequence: TGTGCCAGCAGCCGCGGGGGCTCTGGGGCCAACGTCCTGACTTTC. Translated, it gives CASSRGGSGANVLTF. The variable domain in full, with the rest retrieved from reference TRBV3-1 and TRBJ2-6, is DTAVSQTPKYLVTQMGNDKSIKCEQNLGHDTMYWYKQDSKKFLKIMFSYNNKELIINETVPNRFSPKSPDKAHLNLHINSLELGDSAVYFCASSRGGSGANVLTFGAGSRLTVL.

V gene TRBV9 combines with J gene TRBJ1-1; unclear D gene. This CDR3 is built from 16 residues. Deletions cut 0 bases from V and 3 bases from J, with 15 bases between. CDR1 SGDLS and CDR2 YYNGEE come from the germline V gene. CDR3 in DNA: TGTGCCAGCAGCGTAGCTGTAGGCCAGGCTCACACTGAAGCTTTCTTT. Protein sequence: CASSVAVGQAHTEAFF.